One TCR beta chain is described in this entry. The data derive from a study of cytomegalovirus exposure and HLA in healthy donors. Primers for the PCR totalled 60 Vbeta and 13 Jbeta. Sequenced by immunoSEQ multiplex PCR; TCRdb stores in-frame clones only, minus some. The sample consists of approximately 150,000 clones, approximately 62% of them appearing once. The V end was cut by 2 bases, the J end by 1 base, with 8 bases between. Germline lookup yields CDR1 SEHNR and CDR2 FQNEAQ (reference sequence). This CDR3 has 14 residues. This chain links TRBV7-9 with TRBJ1-1, with TRBD1 as a possible D gene (6 bases). The sequence came from a man aged 45-65 years in good health and CMV-seronegative. The source material was PBMCs. This CDR3 reads CASSLKQGNTEAFF. In DNA form, the CDR3 reads TGTGCCAGCAGCTTAAAACAGGGGAACACTGAAGCTTTCTTT.